Listed below are T cell receptor beta chains from one sample, sequenced in a study of OX40 agonist ivuxolimab in advanced cancers. Profiled with immunoSEQ multiplex PCR; TCRdb holds only in-frame clones, not every one. The profile shows roughly 32,000 clones, over 90% of them singletons. The source was CD4+ or CD8+ T cells sorted from blood, collected in a trial of the OX40 agonist ivuxolimab. The receptor set was obtained from an adult with an advanced solid tumor such as melanoma, head and neck, liver or kidney cancer. Both conserved end residues are trimmed from each CDR3.

v_gene | CDR3aa
TRBV4-1 | ASSQDPGQGASGANVLT
TRBV7-9 | ASSYGQGGGETQY
TRBV18 | ASSPPSREEAF
TRBV7-8 | ASGGQGYFGEQF
TRBV28 | ASNTELASYT
TRBV7-8 | ASSPYRTSGMKDTQY
TRBV2 | ASSQQGAPNTGELF
TRBV7-8 | ASSLGPGVDTGELF
TRBV6-5 | ASRESGTNTGELF
TRBV19 | ASGPRQGDSPLH
TRBV11-2 | ASSSTSAAYEQY
TRBV27 | ASSFRGTSYEQY
TRBV10-1 | ASSQGLAGLGNEQF
TRBV9 | ASSVGLAALTGELF
TRBV10-3 | AISEYMGVGETQY
TRBV6-5 | ASSPAGFRSEQF
TRBV5-6 | ASSWGLRQLETQY
TRBV6-5 | ASSRDTHNYGYT
TRBV27 | ASRTDSSYNEQF
TRBV7-2 | ASGKQGNAEWSEQY
TRBV28 | ASSSSGGPNTGELF
TRBV7-6 | ASSLGTGSADTQY
TRBV18 | ASSPSPGGGNEQY
TRBV5-4 | ASSLGSGSFYEQY
TRBV11-2 | ASSLGIAGRNEQF
TRBV10-3 | AISESVTLGGNTIY
TRBV28 | ASSAIGLRQEETQY
TRBV2 | ASSLQGLGNNEQF
TRBV5-5 | ASSTGPNSPLH
TRBV28 | ASSWDRGSSFGNTIY
TRBV5-4 | ASSFVDRAYNEQF
TRBV4-3 | ASSHAAGVYGSGYT
TRBV7-2 | ASSLAPGGNTGELF
TRBV12-5 | ASGPGLAGSYEQY
TRBV7-8 | ASSPLGTGGTYTIY
TRBV2 | ASSDGGESSYNEQF
TRBV7-9 | ASSLEFRTDTDTQY
TRBV28 | ASSLPPANEKLF
TRBV5-4 | ASSRDSLNEKLF
TRBV7-8 | ASSLWSRNQETQY
TRBV12-5 | ASGLVGQGSTGELF
TRBV6-5 | ASSSARGGREAF
TRBV18 | ASSPRDRERSLYSNQPQH
TRBV5-1 | ASSTGLAGQETQY
TRBV10-1 | ASGDADEQY
TRBV6-1 | ASTMNGEGQETQY
TRBV27 | ASSFHGQGSEAF